The rows below give T cell receptor beta chains drawn from one sample of a study of blood T cell repertoires in COVID-19. Generated by immunoSEQ multiplex PCR, the TCRdb table keeps only in-frame clones and is missing some. The table includes some 250,000 clones, approximately 84% detected once. The sample taken for sequencing was peripheral blood. The receptors were sampled from a man aged 50 or older with active or convalescent COVID-19. Both conserved end residues are part of each CDR3. D genes are given only for firm matches. A row's size may be missing; if present it is once, few, many or a size class.

j_gene,d_gene,abundance,v_gene,CDR3nt,CDR3aa
TRBJ1-1,TRBD1,.,TRBV28,TGTGCCAGCAGTTCTTATAGGGACAGCCTCTTGAACACTGAAGCTTTCTTT,CASSSYRDSLLNTEAFF
TRBJ2-3,TRBD2,.,TRBV6-2/TRBV6-3,TGTGCCAGCAGTTACCCAACTAGCGGGGGTAGCACAGATACGCAGTATTTT,CASSYPTSGGSTDTQYF
TRBJ1-2,TRBD1,.,TRBV5-6,TGTGCCAGCAGCTATTGGACAGGTGATGGCTACACCTTC,CASSYWTGDGYTF
TRBJ2-7,.,.,TRBV28,TGTGCCAGCAGTTTGTTACAGGACTACGAGCAGTACTTC,CASSLLQDYEQYF
TRBJ1-6,.,once,TRBV7-3,TGTGCCAGCGGCCAGACTGGAATAAATTCACCCCTCCACTTT,CASGQTGINSPLHF
TRBJ2-2,TRBD2,once,TRBV19,TGTGCCAGTAGTCGCGTAGCGGGGGGTGGGTTCGCGAACACCGGGGAGCTGTTTTTT,CASSRVAGGGFANTGELFF
TRBJ2-7,TRBD2,.,TRBV2,TGTGCCAGCAGTAGGACTAGCGGGGGATACGAGCAGTACTTC,CASSRTSGGYEQYF
TRBJ2-5,TRBD1,.,TRBV3-1/TRBV3-2,TGTGCCAGCAGCCAAGGAGACAGGGGGGAAGAGACCCAGTACTTC,CASSQGDRGEETQYF
TRBJ1-4,.,.,TRBV15,TGTGCCACCAGCAGAGATCGCGATAAACTGTTTTTT,CATSRDRDKLFF
TRBJ2-1,TRBD1,.,TRBV3-1/TRBV3-2,TGTGCCAGCAGCCCGCGGGACAGGTGGACGCATGAGCAGTTCTTC,CASSPRDRWTHEQFF
TRBJ2-7,TRBD1,.,TRBV29-1,TGCAGCGTTGAAGATCGAGGGGGCCTGTACGAGCAGTACTTC,CSVEDRGGLYEQYF
TRBJ1-1,.,.,TRBV18,TGTGCCAGCTCACCCGCGGCAGATCGGAACACTGAAGCTTTCTTT,CASSPAADRNTEAFF
TRBJ2-2,TRBD1,.,TRBV10-2,TGCGCCAGCAGTGATGGGACAGGGGGGACCGGGGAGCTGTTTTTT,CASSDGTGGTGELFF
TRBJ2-1,TRBD2,.,TRBV27,TGTGCCAGCAGCCGCACTAGCGGGGGGCGGAATGAGCAGTTCTTC,CASSRTSGGRNEQFF
TRBJ1-1,.,.,TRBV28,TGTGCCAGCAGTCCCCTCACCTTGGCGGGAGGCACTGAAGCTTTCTTT,CASSPLTLAGGTEAFF
TRBJ1-3,TRBD1,.,TRBV5-1,TGCGCCAGCAGCTCACCCCCTAGCACAGGGGATGGAAACACCATATATTTT,CASSSPPSTGDGNTIYF
TRBJ2-3,TRBD2,.,TRBV9,TGTGCCAGCAGCGTGGGACTAGCGGGGGTGGGATATTTT,CASSVGLAGVGYF
TRBJ2-3,.,.,TRBV28,TGTGCCAGCACCACGGTGAGAGATACGCAGTATTTT,CASTTVRDTQYF
TRBJ1-5,.,.,TRBV29-1,TGCAGCGTGCGGGCAGGTGGTCAGCCCCAGCATTTT,CSVRAGGQPQHF
TRBJ1-2,TRBD1,.,TRBV6-5,TGTGCCAGTAGTCTCCAGGGGGTGGAATATGGCTACACCTTC,CASSLQGVEYGYTF
TRBJ1-3,TRBD1,.,TRBV4-1,TGCGCCAGCAGCCAAGTGTCGGACAGGACCCACTCTGGAAACACCATATATTTT,CASSQVSDRTHSGNTIYF
TRBJ1-1,.,.,TRBV29-1,TGCAGCGTTGAGCGGGACGGAGAGGCTGAAGCTTTCTTT,CSVERDGEAEAFF
TRBJ2-7,.,.,TRBV15,TGTGCCACCAGCAGAGTGGTCAGCTACGAGCAGTACTTC,CATSRVVSYEQYF
TRBJ2-7,.,.,TRBV19,TGTGCCAGTAGTATAAACGGGGGCGAGCAGTACTTC,CASSINGGEQYF
TRBJ1-1,TRBD1,.,TRBV28,TGTGCCAGCACCTTAGGGGGACAGGGGGCAACTGAAGCTTTCTTT,CASTLGGQGATEAFF
TRBJ2-2,.,.,TRBV7-3,TGTGCCAGCAGCGGAGTAGCGAACACCGGGGAGCTGTTTTTT,CASSGVANTGELFF
TRBJ2-5,.,.,TRBV10-1,TGCGCCAGCAGTAAACGCAGGGGCACCGGGAACCAAGAGACCCAGTACTTC,CASSKRRGTGNQETQYF
TRBJ2-5,.,.,TRBV20-1,TGCAGTGGAGGGAGCGCAGAGACCCAGTACTTC,CSGGSAETQYF
TRBJ1-4,TRBD1,.,TRBV27,TGTGCCAGCAGTCCTCAGGGGGCAGAGGAAAAACTGTTTTTT,CASSPQGAEEKLFF
TRBJ1-2,.,.,TRBV27,TGTGCCAGCAGTTCCCGCCGGGACTCAACTAACTATGGCTACACCTTC,CASSSRRDSTNYGYTF
TRBJ2-7,TRBD1,few,TRBV14,TGTGCCAGCAGCACGGACAGGGGCCCTTCCTACGAGCAGTACTTC,CASSTDRGPSYEQYF
TRBJ1-5,.,.,TRBV2,TGTGCCAGCACACTCCGGGACACGTATCAGCCCCAGCATTTT,CASTLRDTYQPQHF
TRBJ1-1,.,.,TRBV7-8,TGTGCCTCGGGGGGAAGGAACACTGAAGCTTTCTTT,CASGGRNTEAFF
TRBJ2-1,TRBD1,.,TRBV6-5,TGTGCCAGCAGTAACCCGGGACAGGGGAACAATGAGCAGTTCTTC,CASSNPGQGNNEQFF
TRBJ2-1,.,.,TRBV29-1,TGCAGCGTTGGGGTAGTCGCGGGCGCTGAGCAGTTCTTC,CSVGVVAGAEQFF
TRBJ1-2,.,.,TRBV5-1,TGCGCCAGCAGCTTGGGGTTGGGGGCATTGGCCTATGGCTACACCTTC,CASSLGLGALAYGYTF
TRBJ1-1,.,.,TRBV16,TGTGCCAGCAGGGAAACGGGGGGGACTTTCTTT,CASRETGGTFF
TRBJ1-1,TRBD1,.,TRBV29-1,TGCAGCGCCTCGGACCGGGACAGGGGAGAAGCTTTCTTT,CSASDRDRGEAFF
TRBJ2-4,.,.,TRBV28,TGTGCCACCCTGGGGGGTCTGGGCAAAAACATTCAGTACTTC,CATLGGLGKNIQYF
TRBJ2-1,TRBD1,once,TRBV7-6,TGTGCCAGCAGCCAAGGACAGGGAGTTTACAATGAGCAGTTCTTC,CASSQGQGVYNEQFF
TRBJ2-7,.,.,TRBV27,TGTGCCAGCAGTCCGTCGCAGGGTGGCATCCACGAGCAGTACTTC,CASSPSQGGIHEQYF
TRBJ1-2,TRBD1,.,TRBV29-1,TGCAGCGTTGAAAAGGGGGCAGCGGACCCCTATGGCTACACCTTC,CSVEKGAADPYGYTF
TRBJ2-3,.,.,TRBV7-2,TGTGCCAGCACCGCCCCTTTCCTAGGCACAGATACGCAGTATTTT,CASTAPFLGTDTQYF
TRBJ1-2,.,.,TRBV7-2,TGTGCCAGCAGCGAACTTAGTGGGGGCTGGGGCTACACCTTC,CASSELSGGWGYTF
TRBJ1-1,.,.,TRBV29-1,TGCAGCGTTGAATTCCGGGGAGGCACTGAAGCTTTCTTT,CSVEFRGGTEAFF
TRBJ1-4,TRBD1,.,TRBV9,TGTGCCAGCAGCGTCCGGGACAGGGGGTTTGTTAATGAAAAACTGTTTTTT,CASSVRDRGFVNEKLFF
TRBJ2-5,TRBD2,.,TRBV19,TGTGCCAGTAGCAGGACTAGCGGGGGGCTCGAGACCCAGTACTTC,CASSRTSGGLETQYF